The 5 T cell receptor beta chains in this list originate from one sample, sequenced in a study of post-analysis software for immune sequencing data. Study conclusions and caveats: Compared with controls, patients had more of about 5 TRBV segments, including TRBV5-6, TRBV5-1 and TRBV20-1.

Tagging with unique molecular identifiers was a feature of the TCR beta cDNA libraries. MiXCR, run by TCRdb on the PCR reads, gives a single entry per CDR3 protein. The sample gives roughly 800,000 distinct CDR3 sequences, approximately 53% of which show up once; approximately 4.5% is in the top ten. No antigen is known for these receptors. Sequenced material: blood. Receptor source: a girl aged 10 to 17 with multiple sclerosis.

This clonotype was seen only a few times. The J gene is TRBJ2-5, the V gene TRBV5-1; 9 bases are shared with TRBD1. The J call could be wrong; TRBJ2-7 is a better fit for the DNA end. The CDR3 loop spans 14 amino acids. The germline CDR1 and CDR2 sequences are SGHRS and YFSETQ. CDR3 in DNA: TGCGCCAGCAGCTTGGCTGGGACAGGGCGCGAGCAGTACTTC. Protein product: CASSLAGTGREQYF.

The chain joins TRBV12-5 to TRBJ2-1, with D unresolved. The CDR3 covers 15 residues. Germline CDR1 and CDR2: LGHNT and FRNRAP. Trimming removed 1 base from V and 0 bases from J, with 7 bases in between. CDR3 amino acids: CASGLGESSYNEQFF. DNA for the CDR3: TGTGCTAGTGGTTTGGGCGAGAGCTCCTACAATGAGCAGTTCTTC.

A few counts support this clonotype. The chain is built from TRBV29-1 and TRBJ1-2; weak D call: TRBD1 (5 bases). The germline V gene encodes CDR1 SQVTM and CDR2 ANQGSEA. The CDR3 has 13 amino acids. V was cut by 6 bases and J by 2 bases, with 13 bases left in between. The CDR3 spells CSVTAGGNYGYTF. DNA for the CDR3: TGCAGCGTGACGGCTGGGGGAAACTATGGCTACACCTTC.

Concerning this clonotype: The junction departs from germline at one end; a sequencing error may be responsible. The chain links TRBV5-1 to TRBJ1-1; D is ambiguous. Germline CDR1 SGHRS, CDR2 YFSETQ. The CDR3 is made up of 15 amino acids. In nucleotides, the CDR3 is TGCGCCGGCAGCCCCTTCGGGGAGATGAACACTGAAGCTTTCTTT. Translated, it gives CAGSPFGEMNTEAFF.

The V call is TRBV2, the J call TRBJ2-1; a possible D gene is TRBD2 (6 bases). Looked up from germline, CDR1 is SNHLY and CDR2 is FYNNEI. This CDR3 is 15 amino acids long. V lost 6 bases to trimming and J lost 0 bases, with 12 bases between them. For the CDR3, the DNA is TGTGCCAGCAGCTTGGGACTTTTCTCCTACAATGAGCAGTTCTTC. Translation: CASSLGLFSYNEQFF.